These 30 T cell receptor beta chains originate from one sample sequenced in a study of shared clonotypes between healthy human individuals. Selected positively for CCR7 and CD45RO-negative, naive CD8 cells excluded terminally differentiated effector memory CD45RA+ cells. The repertoire was sequenced with immunoSEQ multiplex PCR; TCRdb's copy has only in-frame clones and lacks some. In the table there are around 2,100,000 clones, around 96% of which are singletons. Sequencing used naive CD8+ T cells sorted from blood. The source of these receptors is a man younger than 35 in good health.

In DNA, the CDR3 is TGTGCCAGCATAGGACACTTTAACTATGGCTACACCTTC. Encoded protein: CASIGHFNYGYTF. This chain joins TRBV6-7 and TRBJ1-2; weak D call: TRBD1 (5 bases). TRBV6-7 is an ORF, and what it does is uncertain. V was trimmed by 7 bases and J by 1 base, leaving 10 bases between them. The CDR3 sequence is 13 residues long.

V gene TRBV5-5 combines with J gene TRBJ1-2, with D possibly being TRBD1 (6 bases). From germline, CDR1 is SGHKS and CDR2 YYEKEE (reference sequence). V dropped 4 bases and J dropped 2 bases, with 12 bases sitting between them. CDR3 length equals 14 residues. This chain's CDR3 is CASSPHQGNYGYTF. For the CDR3, the DNA is TGTGCCAGCAGCCCCCACCAGGGGAACTATGGCTACACCTTC.

V and J are TRBV9 and TRBJ2-7, with 7 nucleotides matching TRBD2. In germline, CDR1 is SGDLS, CDR2 YYNGEE. After removal of 0 bases from V and 5 bases from J, the junction contained 8 bases not matched to a gene. The CDR3 consists of 15 residues. CDR3 protein: CASSVDGGDYDEQYF. The CDR3 DNA is TGTGCCAGCAGCGTAGACGGAGGGGACTACGACGAGCAGTACTTC.

The rearrangement links TRBV18 to TRBJ2-3; no reliable D call. V lost 3 bases to trimming and J lost 0 bases, with 10 bases between them. Looked up from germline, CDR1 is KGHSH and CDR2 is LQKENI. CDR3 length equals 15 residues. CDR3 sequence: CASSPFGSSTDTQYF. The CDR3 coding sequence is TGTGCCAGCTCACCGTTTGGTTCTAGCACAGATACGCAGTATTTT.

This clone was seen just once. The V call is TRBV9, the J call TRBJ2-1; D is unresolved. V was trimmed by 0 bases and J by 9 bases, leaving 7 bases between them. The CDR3 consists of 12 residues. The germline CDR1 and CDR2 sequences are SGDLS and YYNGEE. This chain's CDR3 is CASSVGQTEQFF. Here the CDR3 DNA reads TGTGCCAGCAGCGTAGGGCAGACTGAGCAGTTCTTC. Based on the CDR3 plus reference TRBV9 and TRBJ2-1, the full variable domain is DSGVTQTPKHLITATGQRVTLRCSPRSGDLSVYWYQQSLDQGLQFLIQYYNGEERAKGNILERFSAQQFPDLHSELNLSSLELGDSALYFCASSVGQTEQFFGPGTRLTVL.

The chain joins TRBV30 to TRBJ2-4; the match to TRBD2 covers 8 bases. V lost 5 bases, J lost 3 bases, and 12 bases stayed unmatched. The germline CDR1 and CDR2 sequences are GTSNPN and SVGIG (reference sequence). This CDR3 comprises 16 residues. CDR3 DNA: TGTGCCTGGGCCTCAAGGACTAGCAGTGGCAAAAACATTCAGTACTTC. Protein: CAWASRTSSGKNIQYF.

This sequence joins TRBV19 and TRBJ2-7, with a weak D call TRBD1 (6 bases). The CDR3 covers 16 residues. Germline CDR1 reads LNHDA; CDR2 reads SQIVND (reference sequence). The germline V and J ends were trimmed by 5 bases and 3 bases, with 20 bases remaining between them. CDR3 residues: CASSAETGFSLYEQYF. The CDR3 DNA is TGTGCCAGTAGTGCCGAGACAGGTTTTTCCCTCTACGAGCAGTACTTC.

V is TRBV5-4 and J is TRBJ2-7; D gene unclear. V was shortened by 0 bases and J by 3 bases, with 13 bases between the two germline ends. The germline CDR1 and CDR2 sequences are SGHNT and YYREEE (reference sequence). This CDR3 has 15 residues. CDR3 sequence reads: CASSLAGPGDYEQYF. DNA of the CDR3: TGTGCCAGCAGCTTGGCCGGGCCCGGAGACTACGAGCAGTACTTC.

This chain connects TRBV19 to TRBJ1-1; D remains unclear. Deletions cut 8 bases from V and 6 bases from J, with 13 bases between. This CDR3 is 12 amino acids long. CDR1 LNHDA and CDR2 SQIVND come from the germline V gene (reference sequence). The CDR3: CASSPGSAEAFF. Written as DNA, the CDR3 is TGTGCCAGTTCGCCGGGTTCGGCTGAAGCTTTCTTT.

The chain has TRBV5-1 and TRBJ2-1; no firm D call. V lost 0 bases and J 10 bases, leaving 8 bases between the germline ends. The CDR3 covers 12 residues. Per the germline V gene, CDR1 is SGHRS and CDR2 is YFSETQ. The CDR3 sequence: CASSLDSPEQFF. The CDR3 DNA follows: TGCGCCAGCAGCTTGGATTCCCCCGAGCAGTTCTTC.

This chain links TRBV2 with TRBJ2-5, with a tentative D call TRBD1 (5 bases). The CDR3 is 16 residues long. The V gene lost 1 base and the J gene lost 0 bases, with 12 bases spanning the gap. The germline CDR1 and CDR2 sequences are SNHLY and FYNNEI. The CDR3 DNA sequence: TGTGCCAGCAGTGAAGGGACACTGCGAAACCAAGAGACCCAGTACTTC. Translated: CASSEGTLRNQETQYF.

V and J are TRBV7-9 and TRBJ1-1; possible D gene TRBD1, 5 bases. V shed 5 bases and J shed 4 bases, with 26 bases lying between them. Germline V gene lookup returns CDR1 SEHNR and CDR2 FQNEAQ (reference sequence). The CDR3 length is 18 residues. The CDR3 DNA reads TGTGCCAGCAGCCCCACCAACGGGGCAGCCCTTCTTGGCACTGAAGCTTTCTTT. Its translation is CASSPTNGAALLGTEAFF.

Details on this clone: This same CDR3 is encoded by further DNA sequences in the sample. The gene calls are TRBV27 and TRBJ2-1, with D unclear. The V and J ends lost 0 bases and 4 bases respectively, with 4 bases between them. This CDR3 region has 13 residues. Germline V gives CDR1 MNHEY, CDR2 SMNVEV (reference sequence). CDR3 in amino acids: CASSLSLYNEQFF. The CDR3 bases are TGTGCCAGCAGTTTATCTTTATACAATGAGCAGTTCTTC.

This clone showed up just once. At the DNA level, this CDR3 is encoded by other sequences in the same sample as well. The rearrangement joins TRBV7-9 to TRBJ1-1, with D hard to call. CDR1 SEHNR and CDR2 FQNEAQ come from the germline V gene (reference sequence). The V end lost 3 bases, the J end lost 4 bases, and 6 bases lay between the germline ends. The length of the CDR3 is 12 residues. The CDR3 region is CASSLQVTEAFF. The DNA of the CDR3 is TGTGCCAGCAGCTTGCAAGTCACTGAAGCTTTCTTT.

The chain recombines TRBV25-1 with TRBJ2-7; D may be TRBD2 (5 bases). This CDR3 is 13 amino acids long. Deletions cut 6 bases from V and 3 bases from J, with 12 bases between. CDR1 and CDR2 (germline): MGHDK, SYGVNS. CDR3 residues: CASSGENLYEQYF. CDR3 sequence (DNA): TGTGCCAGCAGCGGGGAAAACCTCTACGAGCAGTACTTC.

The CDR3 DNA reads TGTGCCAGCAGAGAAACCGGGGTAGGAGGTAGCAATCAGCCCCAGCATTTT. This encodes CASRETGVGGSNQPQHF. The chain carries TRBV2 and TRBJ1-5; D remains unclear. The germline V gene encodes CDR1 SNHLY and CDR2 FYNNEI. V was trimmed by 6 bases and J by 0 bases, leaving 18 bases between them. The CDR3 contains 17 residues.

The chain recombines TRBV27 with TRBJ2-1, with D perhaps matching TRBD1 or TRBD2 (5 bases each). Trimming removed 5 bases at V and 9 bases at J, with 14 bases between. Germline-derived CDR1 and CDR2 are MNHEY and SMNVEV (reference sequence). The CDR3 loop spans 13 amino acids. CDR3 sequence (DNA): TGTGCCAGCAGTGTAACTAGGGGTGGTGAGCAGTTCTTC. Translation: CASSVTRGGEQFF.

The J gene is TRBJ1-2, the V gene TRBV7-9, with TRBD1 as a possible D gene (6 bases). The CDR3 covers 15 residues. V was clipped by 5 bases and J by 8 bases, with 21 bases between them. Germline-derived CDR1 and CDR2 are SEHNR and FQNEAQ (reference sequence). CDR3 residues: CASSPLGGASRGYTF. CDR3 DNA: TGTGCCAGCAGCCCTCTCGGGGGGGCTAGTAGGGGCTACACCTTC.

The chain carries TRBV4-1 and TRBJ2-6; D is perhaps TRBD2 (6 bases). The germline gives CDR1 MGHRA, CDR2 YSYEKL. CDR3 length: 16 residues. V lost 0 bases and J lost 2, with 8 bases in between. CDR3 sequence reads: CASSQDREAGANVLTF. The CDR3 DNA sequence: TGCGCCAGCAGCCAAGATAGGGAGGCTGGGGCCAACGTCCTGACTTTC.

The rearrangement uses TRBV5-6 and TRBJ2-7, with 7 nucleotides matching TRBD2. After removal of 3 bases from V and 2 bases from J, the junction contained 5 bases not matched to a gene. The CDR3 sequence is 14 residues long. CDR1 and CDR2 (germline): SGHDT, YYEEEE. CDR3 in amino acids: CASSSGGSPYEQYF. CDR3 DNA: TGTGCCAGCAGCTCGGGCGGGAGCCCCTACGAGCAGTACTTC.

The genes are TRBV6-4 and TRBJ2-1; 10 bases fit TRBD2. Germline V CDR1 and CDR2: MRHNA, SNTAGT. The length of the CDR3 is 14 residues. J was trimmed by 9 bases and V by 3 bases; bases with no gene match: 5. The CDR3 loop is CASSELAGYGEQFF. CDR3 nucleotides: TGTGCCAGCAGTGAACTAGCGGGATACGGTGAGCAGTTCTTC.

The chain employs TRBV28 and TRBJ2-3; 7 bases match TRBD1. The V segment lost 3 bases and the J segment 0 bases; nucleotides outside the gene matches: 3. There are 15 residues in the CDR3. CDR1 is MDHEN, CDR2 SYDVKM, per germline. The CDR3 protein is CASSFTGVSTDTQYF. The CDR3 DNA sequence: TGTGCCAGCAGTTTTACAGGGGTGAGCACAGATACGCAGTATTTT.

The chain combines TRBV9 with TRBJ1-2; D gene unclear. The CDR3 length is 14 residues. From germline, CDR1 is SGDLS and CDR2 YYNGEE. V dropped 2 bases and J dropped 0 bases, with 8 bases sitting between them. Written as DNA, the CDR3 is TGTGCCAGCAGCGTTAGTCTGGCTAACTATGGCTACACCTTC. Amino acid sequence: CASSVSLANYGYTF.

This clone was counted only a few times. This sequence joins TRBV2 and TRBJ1-2; D call uncertain. The germline CDR1 and CDR2 sequences are SNHLY and FYNNEI. This CDR3 is 14 amino acids long. V was clipped by 4 bases and J by 2 bases, with 11 bases between them. The CDR3 protein is CASSVAGMNYGYTF. CDR3 DNA sequence: TGTGCCAGCAGTGTCGCAGGAATGAACTATGGCTACACCTTC. The complete variable domain, with remaining parts taken from reference TRBV2 and TRBJ1-2, reads EPEVTQTPSHQVTQMGQEVILRCVPISNHLYFYWYRQILGQKVEFLVSFYNNEISEKSEIFDDQFSVERPDGSNFTLKIRSTKLEDSAMYFCASSVAGMNYGYTFGSGTRLTVV.

The CDR3 DNA is TGTGCCAGCAGTTCTCCGCAACTAGCGGGAATCAATGAGCAGTTCTTC. It encodes CASSSPQLAGINEQFF. The chain joins TRBV6-5 to TRBJ2-1; 10 bases align to TRBD2. From germline, CDR1 is MNHEY and CDR2 SVGAGI. V was clipped by 4 bases and J by 6 bases; unmatched bases: 9. The CDR3 loop spans 16 amino acids.

This clone was detected once. V is TRBV4-3 and J is TRBJ2-7, with 11 positions matching TRBD2. The CDR3 length is 17 residues. Germline V gives CDR1 LGHNA, CDR2 YSLEER. The V and J ends lost 1 base and 3 bases, in that order; junction bases with no gene match: 8. The CDR3 sequence: CASSQGRGLAADYEQYF. The CDR3 coding sequence is TGCGCCAGCAGCCAAGGGAGGGGACTAGCGGCAGACTACGAGCAGTACTTC.

The chain joins TRBV11-2 to TRBJ2-7; D is possibly TRBD2 (5 bases). In germline, CDR1 is SGHAT, CDR2 FQNNGV. The V end lost 6 bases, the J end lost 3 bases, and 15 bases lay between the germline ends. CDR3 length equals 14 residues. The CDR3 nucleotides are TGTGCCAGCAGGGAGTCCACACGGGACTACGAGCAGTACTTC. It encodes CASRESTRDYEQYF.

V and J are TRBV9 and TRBJ1-2; D may be TRBD1 (6 bases). CDR3 length equals 11 residues. Germline V gene data show CDR1 as SGDLS and CDR2 as YYNGEE. V lost 3 bases and J 14 bases, leaving 14 bases between the germline ends. The CDR3 spells CASSGSGDWTF. CDR3 DNA sequence: TGTGCCAGCAGCGGTTCAGGGGATTGGACCTTC. Looking up the rest from reference TRBV9 and TRBJ1-2 gives the full variable domain: DSGVTQTPKHLITATGQRVTLRCSPRSGDLSVYWYQQSLDQGLQFLIQYYNGEERAKGNILERFSAQQFPDLHSELNLSSLELGDSALYFCASSGSGDWTFGSGTRLTVV.

For this clone: Different DNA sequences within this sample yield the same CDR3. The V gene is TRBV19, the J gene TRBJ2-7; possibly TRBD1 for D (6 bases). Per germline, CDR1 LNHDA and CDR2 SQIVND (reference sequence). The CDR3 is 13 amino acids. V was trimmed by 5 bases and J by 1 base, leaving 9 bases between them. The DNA of the CDR3 is TGTGCCAGTAGTGTCGGACAGTCCTACGAGCAGTACTTC. It translates to CASSVGQSYEQYF.

The V call is TRBV7-9, the J call TRBJ2-1; TRBD2 is a possible D gene (6 bases). In germline, CDR1 is SEHNR, CDR2 FQNEAQ (reference sequence). CDR3 length equals 18 residues. V was cut by 1 base and J by 0 bases, with 16 bases left in between. The CDR3 loop reads CASSLGDGGLSSYNEQFF. The DNA of the CDR3 is TGTGCCAGCAGCTTAGGGGACGGAGGGTTGAGCTCCTACAATGAGCAGTTCTTC.